These 4 T cell receptor beta chains originate from one sample sequenced in a study of shared clonotypes between healthy human individuals. TCRdb keeps only in-frame clones here, not all; method: immunoSEQ multiplex PCR. This table has under 600,000 clones, roughly 98% appearing once. CD45RO-negative, CCR7-positively selected cells formed the naive CD8 fraction, excluding terminally differentiated effector memory CD45RA+ cells. Sequencing was done on a sample of naive CD8+ T cells sorted from blood. The receptors here all came from a young man in good health.

The rearrangement joins TRBV7-9 to TRBJ2-2; D may be TRBD1 or TRBD2 (5 bases each). Germline CDR1 and CDR2: SEHNR and FQNEAQ (reference sequence). V was cut by 6 bases and J by 8 bases, with 13 bases left in between. This CDR3 is 13 amino acids long. CDR3 DNA sequence: TGTGCCAGCAGACGGGACCCGCCTGGGGAGCTGTTTTTT. Translation gives CASRRDPPGELFF.

The rearrangement joins TRBV2 to TRBJ2-3, with D possibly TRBD2 on 5 matching bases. The CDR3 extends over 12 amino acids. Germline V gene data show CDR1 as SNHLY and CDR2 as FYNNEI. Between the trimmed V and J ends, which lost 8 bases and 2 bases, there was a span of 8 bases. The chain's CDR3 is CASPGNTDTQYF. The CDR3 region has the DNA TGTGCCAGCCCGGGGAACACAGATACGCAGTATTTT. Full variable domain (missing parts from reference TRBV2 and TRBJ2-3): EPEVTQTPSHQVTQMGQEVILRCVPISNHLYFYWYRQILGQKVEFLVSFYNNEISEKSEIFDDQFSVERPDGSNFTLKIRSTKLEDSAMYFCASPGNTDTQYFGPGTRLTVL.

J is TRBJ2-7 and V is TRBV5-4; D possibly corresponds to TRBD2 (6 bases). The V and J ends lost 4 bases and 3 bases respectively, with 20 bases between them. The germline CDR1 and CDR2 sequences are SGHNT and YYREEE (reference sequence). This CDR3 is built from 16 residues. CDR3 protein: CASSPEGWYTNYEQYF. CDR3 nucleotide sequence: TGTGCCAGCAGCCCGGAGGGGTGGTACACGAACTACGAGCAGTACTTC.

The chain links TRBV7-9 to TRBJ1-2; D is ambiguous. Trimming removed 5 bases at V and 5 bases at J, with 18 bases between. The CDR3 contains 15 residues. The germline V gene has CDR1 SEHNR and CDR2 FQNEAQ (reference sequence). The CDR3 reads CASSPAVGFPYGYTF. The CDR3, as DNA: TGTGCCAGCAGCCCTGCGGTGGGCTTCCCTTATGGCTACACCTTC.